These 4 T cell receptor beta chains came from one sample sequenced in a study of blood T cell repertoires in COVID-19. Sequenced by immunoSEQ multiplex PCR; TCRdb stores in-frame clones only, minus some. The sample has about 86,000 clones; more than 75% are singletons. The specimen was peripheral blood. The receptors originated from a woman aged 80 or older with acute or convalescent COVID-19.

The chain recombines TRBV6-5 with TRBJ2-1; 9 bases match TRBD1. V dropped 2 bases and J dropped 8; count of bases not matched to a gene: 7. The CDR3 runs 15 residues. CDR1 and CDR2 (germline): MNHEY, SVGAGI. CDR3 nucleotide sequence: TGTGCCAGCAGTTACGGGAACAGGGGGCCCCATGAGCAGTTCTTC. Protein: CASSYGNRGPHEQFF.

This sequence joins TRBV2 and TRBJ2-1, with 10 nucleotides matching TRBD2. The length of the CDR3 is 16 residues. The V segment lost 6 bases and the J segment 9 bases; nucleotides outside the gene matches: 14. Germline V lookup: CDR1 SNHLY, CDR2 FYNNEI. CDR3 region: CASRGPASGSLSEQFF. CDR3 bases: TGTGCCAGCAGGGGCCCCGCTAGCGGGAGTTTGAGTGAGCAGTTCTTC.

This chain links TRBV5-1 with TRBJ2-3; D might be TRBD1 (6 bases). Germline lookup yields CDR1 SGHRS and CDR2 YFSETQ. V was pared by 4 bases and J by 0 bases, with 18 bases between. This CDR3 is 17 amino acids long. The CDR3 DNA follows: TGCGCCAGCAGCCGGGATGGACAGAGACCTAGCACAGATACGCAGTATTTT. Translation gives CASSRDGQRPSTDTQYF.

The V and J genes are TRBV6-1 and TRBJ2-2; no definite D call. Germline lookup yields CDR1 MNHNS and CDR2 SASEGT. The V gene lost 2 bases and the J gene lost 7 bases, with 5 bases spanning the gap. The CDR3 is 12 residues long. The CDR3 coding sequence is TGTGCCAGCAGTGAATCCAGCGGGGAGCTGTTTTTT. This codes for CASSESSGELFF.